This note documents a single T cell receptor beta chain sequence. Data came from immunoSEQ multiplex PCR; TCRdb stores just in-frame clones and leaves some out. The table records over 2 million clones, about 90% of them present only once. This sample is part of a study of shared clonotypes between healthy human individuals. Germline lookup yields CDR1 SGHDT and CDR2 YYEEEE. J was trimmed by 0 bases and V by 2 bases; bases with no gene match: 8. This CDR3 is 16 amino acids long. Sequenced material: naive CD4+ T cells from PBMCs. Subset here: CD45RA+ positively selected. This TCR was recovered from a man younger than 35 in good health. Some clones in this sample may be carry-over from other donors' samples. V and J are TRBV5-6 and TRBJ2-7; 7 nucleotides agree with TRBD1. Here the CDR3 reads CASSFRQGRGSYEQYF. CDR3 bases: TGTGCCAGCAGCTTTAGACAGGGAAGGGGCTCCTACGAGCAGTACTTC.